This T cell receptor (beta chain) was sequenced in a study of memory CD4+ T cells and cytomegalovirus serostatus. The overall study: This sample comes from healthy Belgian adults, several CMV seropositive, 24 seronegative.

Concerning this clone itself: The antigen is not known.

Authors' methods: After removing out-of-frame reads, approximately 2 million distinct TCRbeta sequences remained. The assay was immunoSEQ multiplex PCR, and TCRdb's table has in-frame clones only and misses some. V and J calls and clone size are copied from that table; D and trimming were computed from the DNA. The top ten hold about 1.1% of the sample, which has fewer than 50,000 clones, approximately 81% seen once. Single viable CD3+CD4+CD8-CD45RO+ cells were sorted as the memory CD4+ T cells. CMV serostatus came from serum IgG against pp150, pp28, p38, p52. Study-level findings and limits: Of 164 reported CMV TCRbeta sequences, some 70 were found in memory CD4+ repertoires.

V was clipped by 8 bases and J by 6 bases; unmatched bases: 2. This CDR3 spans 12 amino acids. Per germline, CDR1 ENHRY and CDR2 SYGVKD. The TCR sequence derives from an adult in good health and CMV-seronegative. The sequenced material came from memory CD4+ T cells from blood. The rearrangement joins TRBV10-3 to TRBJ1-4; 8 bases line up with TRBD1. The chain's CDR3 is CAIGQGDEKLFF. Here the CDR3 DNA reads TGTGCCATCGGACAGGGAGATGAAAAACTGTTTTTT.